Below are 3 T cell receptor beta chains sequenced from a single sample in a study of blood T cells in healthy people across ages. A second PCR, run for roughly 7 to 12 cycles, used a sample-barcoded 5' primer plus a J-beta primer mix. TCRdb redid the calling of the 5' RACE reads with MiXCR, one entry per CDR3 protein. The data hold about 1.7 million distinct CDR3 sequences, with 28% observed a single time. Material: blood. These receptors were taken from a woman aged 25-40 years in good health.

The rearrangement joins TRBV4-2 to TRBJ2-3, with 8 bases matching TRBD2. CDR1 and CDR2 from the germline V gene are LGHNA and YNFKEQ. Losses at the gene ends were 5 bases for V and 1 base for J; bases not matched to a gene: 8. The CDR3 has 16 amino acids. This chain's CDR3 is CASSSIAGRRTDTQYF. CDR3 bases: TGTGCCAGCAGCTCTATAGCGGGGAGGCGCACAGATACGCAGTATTTT.

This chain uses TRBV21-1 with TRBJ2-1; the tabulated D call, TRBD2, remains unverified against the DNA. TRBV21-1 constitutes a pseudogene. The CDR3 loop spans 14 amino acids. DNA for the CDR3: TGTGCCAGCAGCAAGGGGACTAGTTCGGATGAGCAGTTCTTC. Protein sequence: CASSKGTSSDEQFF.

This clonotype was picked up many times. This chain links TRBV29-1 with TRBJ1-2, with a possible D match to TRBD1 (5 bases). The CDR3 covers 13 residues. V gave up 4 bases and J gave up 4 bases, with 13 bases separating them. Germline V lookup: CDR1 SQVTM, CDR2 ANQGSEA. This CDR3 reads CSVGAGMVYGYTF. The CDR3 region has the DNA TGCAGCGTTGGGGCAGGGATGGTCTATGGCTACACCTTC. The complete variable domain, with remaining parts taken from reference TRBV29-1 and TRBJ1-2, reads SAVISQKPSRDICQRGTSLTIQCQVDSQVTMMFWYRQQPGQSLTLIATANQGSEATYESGFVIDKFPISRPNLTFSTLTVSNMSPEDSSIYLCSVGAGMVYGYTFGSGTRLTVV.